The present T cell receptor (beta chain) was sequenced within a study of patients and donors after allogeneic stem cell transplantation. TCRdb re-called the RT-PCR reads through MiXCR, storing one row per CDR3 protein. The sample yields about 110,000 distinct CDR3 sequences, around 36% seen once. The sequenced sample was blood, either unsorted or a sorted T cell fraction (not recorded which). This receptor was taken from a human donor who was either an allogeneic HSCT recipient or a stem cell or donor lymphocyte infusion donor (not recorded which). It is not recorded whose cells these are; they may come from a transplant donor.

CDR3 nucleotide sequence: TGTGCCAGCAGGGAAGAAGGTGGCTACACCTTC. Amino acid sequence: CASREEGGYTF. This sequence joins TRBV7-9 and TRBJ1-2, with unresolved D. CDR1 is SEHNR, CDR2 FQNEAQ, per germline (reference sequence). Trimming took 6 bases from V and 7 from J, leaving 9 bases between them. The CDR3 loop spans 11 amino acids.